This TCR beta chain was profiled in a study of blood T cell repertoires in COVID-19. As for the study in general: Italy, Spain and the United States were the sources of the convalescent and acute COVID-19 samples. T cells, B-cell-depleted T cells, or PBMCs supplied cDNA or gDNA.

This clone has just one count. Sequence at one end of the junction differs from germline and may be a read error. Authors' analysis steps: From reference gene primer amplification, estimates of nucleated cell counts were derived. Method: immunoSEQ multiplex PCR; TCRdb's copy keeps in-frame clones and lacks some. D and trimming were read from the DNA, whereas the V and J calls and clone size are those reported in that table. The table has about 260,000 clones, 88% seen once. Sequenced sample: peripheral blood. The receptor was isolated from a human donor in a cohort sampled during active COVID-19.

The CDR3 region is CASSSQDF. The CDR3 DNA reads as TGTGCCAGCAGTTCACAGGACTTC. The V call is TRBV27, the J call TRBJ2-5; perhaps TRBD1 as D (5 bases). Germline lookup yields CDR1 MNHEY and CDR2 SMNVEV (reference sequence). CDR3 length: 8 amino acids.